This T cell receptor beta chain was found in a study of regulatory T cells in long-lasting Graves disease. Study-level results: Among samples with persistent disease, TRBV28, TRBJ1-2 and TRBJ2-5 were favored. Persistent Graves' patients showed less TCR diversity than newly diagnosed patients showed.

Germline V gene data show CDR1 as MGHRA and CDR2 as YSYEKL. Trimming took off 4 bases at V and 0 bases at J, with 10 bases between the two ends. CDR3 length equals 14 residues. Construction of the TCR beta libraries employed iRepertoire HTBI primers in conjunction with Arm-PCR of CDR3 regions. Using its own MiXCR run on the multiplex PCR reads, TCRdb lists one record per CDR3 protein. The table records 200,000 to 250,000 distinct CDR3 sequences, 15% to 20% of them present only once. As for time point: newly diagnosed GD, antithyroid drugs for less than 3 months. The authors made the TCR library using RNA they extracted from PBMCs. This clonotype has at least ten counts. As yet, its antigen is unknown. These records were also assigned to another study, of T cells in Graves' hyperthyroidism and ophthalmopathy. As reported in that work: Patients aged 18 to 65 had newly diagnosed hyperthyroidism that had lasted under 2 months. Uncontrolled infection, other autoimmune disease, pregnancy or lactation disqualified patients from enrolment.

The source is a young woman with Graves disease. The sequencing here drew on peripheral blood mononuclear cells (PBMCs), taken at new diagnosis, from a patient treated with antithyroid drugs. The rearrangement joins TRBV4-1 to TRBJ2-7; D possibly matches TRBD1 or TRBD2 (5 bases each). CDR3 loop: CASSLGPNSYEQYF. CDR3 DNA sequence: TGCGCCAGCAGCCTGGGACCGAACTCCTACGAGCAGTACTTC.